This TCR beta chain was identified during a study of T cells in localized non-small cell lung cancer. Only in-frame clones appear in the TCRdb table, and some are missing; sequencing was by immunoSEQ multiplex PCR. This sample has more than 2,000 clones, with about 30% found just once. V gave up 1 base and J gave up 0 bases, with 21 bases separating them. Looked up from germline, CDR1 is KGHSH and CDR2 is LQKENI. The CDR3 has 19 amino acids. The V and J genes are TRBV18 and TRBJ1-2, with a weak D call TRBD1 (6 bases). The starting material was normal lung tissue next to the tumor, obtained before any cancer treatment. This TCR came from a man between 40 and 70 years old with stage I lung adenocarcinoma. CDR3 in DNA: TGTGCCAGCTCACCACTAGACTGGACTGCGGGGGCTTCTAACTATGGCTACACCTTC. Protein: CASSPLDWTAGASNYGYTF.